This T cell receptor beta chain comes out of a study of blood T cell repertoires in COVID-19. In the study overall: Samples taken during acute and convalescent COVID-19 were collected in the United States, Italy and Spain. T cells, B-cell-depleted T cells, or PBMCs supplied cDNA or gDNA.

As handled by the study authors: Estimates of nucleated cell counts were drawn from the amplification of reference gene primers. Sequenced by immunoSEQ multiplex PCR; TCRdb stores in-frame clones only, minus some. V and J calls plus clone size are reproduced from that table; the DNA served to infer D and trimming. The repertoire holds around 63,000 clones, with more than 60% as singletons. Germline V gene data show CDR1 as MDHEN and CDR2 as SYDVKM. CDR3 length: 13 amino acids. The ends lost 4 bases at V and 5 bases at J; junction bases unmatched: 3. Sequenced input: peripheral blood. This chain links TRBV28 with TRBJ2-7; 9 nucleotides align to TRBD1. The receptor's source is a woman in her 50s with active or convalescent COVID-19. The chain's CDR3 is CASSWDRANEQYF. In DNA, the CDR3 is TGTGCCAGCAGTTGGGACAGGGCGAACGAGCAGTACTTC.